The 5 T cell receptor beta chains listed next were all sequenced from one sample in a study of blood T cell repertoires in COVID-19. Clones were sequenced by immunoSEQ multiplex PCR, and TCRdb holds only the in-frame ones, with some missing. The table includes about 75,000 clones, 90% detected once. Material for sequencing was peripheral blood. The receptors stem from a human donor in a cohort sampled during active COVID-19.

The V and J genes are TRBV6-2 or TRBV6-3 and TRBJ1-5, with 8 bases lining up with TRBD1. The ends lost 0 bases at V and 4 bases at J; junction bases unmatched: 14. The CDR3 contains 19 residues. From germline, CDR1 is MNHEY and CDR2 SVGEGT. CDR3 protein: CASSYSKLGTGEPNQPQHF. The CDR3 DNA reads as TGTGCCAGCAGTTACTCGAAGTTGGGGACAGGCGAGCCTAATCAGCCCCAGCATTTT.

This clone appeared a few times. CDR3 sequence (DNA): TGTGCCAGCAGCCAAGACGAGGGGGCAATAGATACGCAGTATTTT. Residues: CASSQDEGAIDTQYF. The chain joins TRBV3-1 (or the pseudogene TRBV3-2) to TRBJ2-3; 7 nucleotides line up with TRBD1. This CDR3 is built from 15 residues. With 0 bases clipped from V and 5 bases from J, the junction kept 5 bases outside the gene matches. The germline gives CDR1 LGHDT, CDR2 YNNKEL (reference sequence).

The chain employs TRBV9 and TRBJ1-2; D is uncertain. This CDR3 has 14 residues. Germline loops: CDR1 SGDLS, CDR2 YYNGEE. V lost 5 bases, J lost 5 bases, and 16 bases lay in between. CDR3 amino acids: CASRLSEASYGYTF. The CDR3 DNA reads as TGTGCCAGCAGACTCTCGGAGGCCTCATATGGCTACACCTTC.

The V and J genes are TRBV4-3 and TRBJ1-6; D perhaps matches TRBD1 (5 bases). The V and J ends lost 2 bases and 0 bases respectively, with 26 bases between them. Germline CDR1 and CDR2: LGHNA and YSLEER. The CDR3 is 22 residues long. CDR3 nucleotides: TGCGCCAGCAGCCAACGCCCCCCCAGGAGGGGCCCCGGTGGCTCCTATAATTCACCCCTCCACTTT. Encoded protein: CASSQRPPRRGPGGSYNSPLHF.

J is TRBJ1-5 and V is TRBV30; the D is unclear. Germline values: CDR1 GTSNPN, CDR2 SVGIG (reference sequence). The CDR3 runs 13 residues. The germline V and J ends were trimmed by 4 bases and 0 bases, with 7 bases remaining between them. The CDR3 coding sequence is TGTGCCTGGACAGAATTTAGCAATCAGCCCCAGCATTTT. It codes for CAWTEFSNQPQHF. Based on the CDR3 plus reference TRBV30 and TRBJ1-5, the full variable domain is SQTIHQWPATLVQPVGSPLSLECTVEGTSNPNLYWYRQAAGRGLQLLFYSVGIGQISSEVPQNLSASRPQDRQFILSSKKLLLSDSGFYLCAWTEFSNQPQHFGDGTRLSIL.